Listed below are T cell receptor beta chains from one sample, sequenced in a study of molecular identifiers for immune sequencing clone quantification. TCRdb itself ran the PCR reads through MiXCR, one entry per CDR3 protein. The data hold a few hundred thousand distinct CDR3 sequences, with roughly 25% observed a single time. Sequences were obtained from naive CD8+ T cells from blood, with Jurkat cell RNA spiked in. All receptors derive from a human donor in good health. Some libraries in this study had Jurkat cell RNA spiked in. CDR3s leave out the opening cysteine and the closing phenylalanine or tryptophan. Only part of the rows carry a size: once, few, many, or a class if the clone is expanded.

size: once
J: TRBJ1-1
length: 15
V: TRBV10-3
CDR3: AISESNRERSNTGAF

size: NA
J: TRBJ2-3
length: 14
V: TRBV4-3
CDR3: SSSQDWQGGTDTQY

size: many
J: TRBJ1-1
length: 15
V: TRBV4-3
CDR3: ASSQDRAGQTNTEAF

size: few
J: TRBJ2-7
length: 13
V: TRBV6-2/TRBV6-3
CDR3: ASSYGTANSYEQY

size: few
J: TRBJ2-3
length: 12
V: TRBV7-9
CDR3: ASSPPAGADTQY

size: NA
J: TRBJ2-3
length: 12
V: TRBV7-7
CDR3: ASSPGTSIDTQY

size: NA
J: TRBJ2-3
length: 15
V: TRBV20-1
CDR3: SVLAPRVVGIADTQY

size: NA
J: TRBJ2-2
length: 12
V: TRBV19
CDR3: ASSTGGGTGELF

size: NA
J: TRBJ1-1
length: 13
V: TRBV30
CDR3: AWTGPGTGHTKAF

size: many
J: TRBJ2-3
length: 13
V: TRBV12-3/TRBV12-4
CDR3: ASLPRGGSTDTQY

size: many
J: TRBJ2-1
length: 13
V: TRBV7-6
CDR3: ASSLRTSSGDEQF

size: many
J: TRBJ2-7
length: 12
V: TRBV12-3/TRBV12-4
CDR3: ASSHGQISYEQY

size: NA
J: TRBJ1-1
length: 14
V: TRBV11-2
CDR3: ASSLFAGGAYFEAF

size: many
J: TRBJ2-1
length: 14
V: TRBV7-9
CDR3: ASSPRTSGTYNEQF

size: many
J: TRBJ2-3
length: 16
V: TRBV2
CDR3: ASSPRDRVSLSTDTQY

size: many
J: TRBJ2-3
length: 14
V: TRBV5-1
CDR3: ASSLATGMLRDTQY

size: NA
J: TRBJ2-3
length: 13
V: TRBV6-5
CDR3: ASKGFAESTDTQY

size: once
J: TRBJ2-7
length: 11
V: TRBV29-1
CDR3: SVGVRMDYKQY

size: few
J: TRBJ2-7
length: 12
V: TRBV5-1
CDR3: ASSSNREYYEQY

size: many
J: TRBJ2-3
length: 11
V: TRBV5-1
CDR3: ATTGALTDTQY

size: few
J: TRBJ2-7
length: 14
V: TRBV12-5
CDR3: ASALWGGDRSYEQY

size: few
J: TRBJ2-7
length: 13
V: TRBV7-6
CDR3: ASSPSSEGLYEQY

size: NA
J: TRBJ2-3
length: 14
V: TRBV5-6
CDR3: ASNLLGQAYTDTQY

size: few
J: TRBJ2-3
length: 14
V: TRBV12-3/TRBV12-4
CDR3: ASKTGDYPSTDTQY

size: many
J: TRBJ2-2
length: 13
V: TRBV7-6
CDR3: ASSLGAGDTGELF

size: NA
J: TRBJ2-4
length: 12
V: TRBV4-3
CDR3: ASSPGYQNNIQY

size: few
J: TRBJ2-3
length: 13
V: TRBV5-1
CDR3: ASRKTGGAADTQY

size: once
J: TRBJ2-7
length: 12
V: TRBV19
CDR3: ASSMGSGDYEQY

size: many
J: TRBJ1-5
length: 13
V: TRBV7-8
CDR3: ASSLEGGVGQPQH

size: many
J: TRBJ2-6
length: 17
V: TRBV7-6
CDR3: ASSKMTDYRRSGANVLT

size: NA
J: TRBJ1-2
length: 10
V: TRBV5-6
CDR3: ASSLIDSGYT

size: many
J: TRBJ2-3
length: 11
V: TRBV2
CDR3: ASIGGRTDTQY

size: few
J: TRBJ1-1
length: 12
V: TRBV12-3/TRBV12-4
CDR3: ASSFGDTNTEAF

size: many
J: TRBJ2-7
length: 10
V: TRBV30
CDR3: AWSPGWNEQY

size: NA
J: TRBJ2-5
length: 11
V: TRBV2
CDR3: ASTSSNQETQY

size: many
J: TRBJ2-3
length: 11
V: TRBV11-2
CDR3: ASRDRFSDTQY

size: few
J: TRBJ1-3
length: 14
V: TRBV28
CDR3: ASSLQGVSSGNTIY

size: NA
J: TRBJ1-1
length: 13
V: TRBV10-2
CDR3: ASSEYRGRGTEAF

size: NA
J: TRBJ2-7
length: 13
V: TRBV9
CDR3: ASSVDRGTSYEQY

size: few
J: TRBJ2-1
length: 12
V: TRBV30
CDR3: AWSGGRLLDEQF

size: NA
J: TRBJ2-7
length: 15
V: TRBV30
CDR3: AWRPSSLRTSSYEQY

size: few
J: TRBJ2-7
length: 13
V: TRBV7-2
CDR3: ASSLGLAGYYEQY

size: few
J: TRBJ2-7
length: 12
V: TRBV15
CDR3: ATSRDMEIYEQY

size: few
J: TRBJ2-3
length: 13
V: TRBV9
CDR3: ASSVEGDPTDTQY

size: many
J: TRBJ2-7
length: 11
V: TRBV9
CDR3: ASNPTGASEQY

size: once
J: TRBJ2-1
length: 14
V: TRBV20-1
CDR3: SARDTDQGRLDERF

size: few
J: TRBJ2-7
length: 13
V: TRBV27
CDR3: ASSPRVALRNEQY

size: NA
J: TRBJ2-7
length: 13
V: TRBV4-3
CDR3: ASSQDQTGVSEQY

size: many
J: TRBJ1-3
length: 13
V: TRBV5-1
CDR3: ASSREGDSGNTIY

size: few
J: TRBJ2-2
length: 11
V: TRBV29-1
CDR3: SVVGQNTGELF

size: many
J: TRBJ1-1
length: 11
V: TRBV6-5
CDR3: ASSYSWGSEAF

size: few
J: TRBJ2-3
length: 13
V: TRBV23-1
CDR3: ASSQSPKTTDTQY

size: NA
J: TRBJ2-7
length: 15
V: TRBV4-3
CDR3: ASSLDTQGGGIYEQY

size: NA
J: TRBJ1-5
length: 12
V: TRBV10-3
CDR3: AISPDSPVQPQH

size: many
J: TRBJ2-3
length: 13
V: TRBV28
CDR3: ASSPERDSTDTQY

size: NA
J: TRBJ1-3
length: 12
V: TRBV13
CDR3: ASSPMGAGNTIY